This T cell receptor beta chain is from a study of blood T cells in healthy people across ages. With a J-beta primer mix and a sample-barcoded 5' primer, a second PCR ran about 6 to 11 cycles. One entry per CDR3 protein, called by TCRdb with MiXCR from the 5' RACE reads. This table has around 670,000 distinct CDR3 sequences, under 30% appearing once. The ends were cut back, 0 bases at V and 6 bases at J, with 12 bases in the middle. This CDR3 region has 15 residues. Germline V gene lookup returns CDR1 LGHNA and CDR2 YSLEER. This TCR came from a woman of 80 years or more in good health. Sequencing was performed on blood. The chain is built from TRBV4-3 and TRBJ2-4, with a possible D match to TRBD1 (5 bases). This CDR3 reads CASSQEGQGGNIQYF. In DNA, the CDR3 is TGCGCCAGCAGCCAAGAGGGGCAGGGCGGAAACATTCAGTACTTC.